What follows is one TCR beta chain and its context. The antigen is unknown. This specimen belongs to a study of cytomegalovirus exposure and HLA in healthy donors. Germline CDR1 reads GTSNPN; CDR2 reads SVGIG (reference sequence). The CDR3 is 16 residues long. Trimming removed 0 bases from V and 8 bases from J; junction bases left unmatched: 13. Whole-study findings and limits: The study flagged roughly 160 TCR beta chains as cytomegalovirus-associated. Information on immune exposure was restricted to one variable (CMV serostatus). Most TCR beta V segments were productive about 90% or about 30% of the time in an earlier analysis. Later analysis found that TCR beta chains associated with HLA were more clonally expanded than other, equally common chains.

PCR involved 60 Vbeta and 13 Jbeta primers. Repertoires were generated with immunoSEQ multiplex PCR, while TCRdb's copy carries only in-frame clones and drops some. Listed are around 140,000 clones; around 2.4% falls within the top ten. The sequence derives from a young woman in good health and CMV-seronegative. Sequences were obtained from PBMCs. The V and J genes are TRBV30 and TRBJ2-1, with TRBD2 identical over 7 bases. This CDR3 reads CAWSVLGGSRVHEQFF. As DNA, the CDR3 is TGTGCCTGGAGTGTACTCGGGGGGTCAAGGGTCCATGAGCAGTTCTTC.